Listed here is a single TCR beta chain. The source of the sample is a study of shared clonotypes between healthy human individuals. The germline V gene encodes CDR1 ENHRY and CDR2 SYGVKD. Trimming shortened V by 2 bases and J by 2 bases, and 10 bases separated the two germline ends. The CDR3 runs 15 residues. Using immunoSEQ multiplex PCR, the repertoire was profiled, and TCRdb retains in-frame clones only, with some absent. This table has over a million clones, roughly 96% appearing once. Input material: naive CD4+ T cells sorted from blood. Subset in this sample: CD45RA+ positively selected. This clonotype originated in a man younger than 45 in good health. The chain joins TRBV10-3 to TRBJ1-3; D is possibly TRBD1 (5 bases). CDR3 amino acids: CAISEGGLPGNTIYF. The CDR3 region has the DNA TGTGCCATCAGTGAGGGGGGACTTCCTGGAAACACCATATATTTT.